Each of the 6 T cell receptor beta chains below was sequenced from the same sample in a study of Ad26.COV2.S vaccination and SARS-CoV-2 variants. Treatment here: 15 to 20 received Ad26.COV2.S at low or high dose, single or two shots; 5 received placebo; per-sample allocation not given. Day 63 after the first injection of vaccine or placebo was the sampling time. TCRdb keeps only in-frame clones here, not all; method: immunoSEQ multiplex PCR. Of 350,000 to 400,000 clones listed, about nine tenths are singletons. The sample here was peripheral blood, taken in a trial of Ad26.COV2.S vaccine versus placebo. These receptors all come from a person between 18 and 60 years old who received the Ad26.COV2.S COVID-19 vaccine or a placebo.

This rearrangement joins TRBV6-6 to TRBJ1-1, with D maybe TRBD1 (6 bases). The ends were cut back, 4 bases at V and 1 base at J, with 16 bases in the middle. Looked up from germline, CDR1 is MNHNY and CDR2 is SVGAGI (reference sequence). CDR3 length: 16 residues. The CDR3 DNA sequence: TGTGCCAGCAGTTTCCCCTTCACAGGGCGGAACACTGAAGCTTTCTTT. This encodes CASSFPFTGRNTEAFF.

The chain recombines TRBV5-4 with TRBJ2-1; D is unresolved. Germline V gene data show CDR1 as SGHNT and CDR2 as YYREEE (reference sequence). Trimming removed 0 bases from V and 8 bases from J, with 12 bases in between. The CDR3 contains 14 residues. CDR3 amino acids: CASSLEGVRDEQFF. DNA of the CDR3: TGTGCCAGCAGCTTGGAGGGCGTTAGAGATGAGCAGTTCTTC.

The CDR3 DNA follows: TGTGCCAGCCGGCGGGGAGACTCTGGAAACACCATATATTTT. Translating it yields CASRRGDSGNTIYF. This chain connects TRBV11-2 to TRBJ1-3, with D unresolved. This CDR3 has 14 residues. The V end lost 8 bases, the J end lost 0 bases, and 11 bases lay between the germline ends. Germline V gene sequence: CDR1 SGHAT, CDR2 FQNNGV.

This clone was found once. V and J are TRBV29-1 and TRBJ1-2; a possible D gene is TRBD1 (6 bases). The CDR3 runs to 11 residues. Germline V gene data show CDR1 as SQVTM and CDR2 as ANQGSEA. The V gene lost 3 bases and the J gene lost 5 bases, with 7 bases spanning the gap. CDR3 DNA sequence: TGCAGCGTTGACACAGGGTATGGCTACACCTTC. It is translated as CSVDTGYGYTF.

This clone was counted many times. The chain links TRBV5-4 to TRBJ1-2; D ambiguous. V lost 4 bases and J 4 bases, leaving 14 bases between the germline ends. Germline assignment: CDR1 SGHNT and CDR2 YYREEE (reference sequence). The CDR3 is made up of 14 amino acids. This chain's CDR3 is CASSTDFFRYGYTF. Written as DNA, the CDR3 is TGTGCCAGCAGCACGGACTTCTTTCGCTATGGCTACACCTTC. Full variable domain (rest looked up from reference TRBV5-4 and TRBJ1-2): ETGVTQSPTHLIKTRGQQVTLRCSSQSGHNTVSWYQQALGQGPQFIFQYYREEENGRGNFPPRFSGLQFPNYSSELNVNALELDDSALYLCASSTDFFRYGYTFGSGTRLTVV.

The rearrangement joins TRBV6-5 to TRBJ1-4; perhaps TRBD1 as D (5 bases). The length of the CDR3 is 11 residues. V was pared by 5 bases and J by 12 bases, with 10 bases between. CDR1 is MNHEY, CDR2 SVGAGI, per germline. The CDR3 loop reads CASSRDGQLFF. The CDR3 DNA is TGTGCCAGCAGTCGGGACGGCCAACTGTTTTTT.